These 10 T cell receptor beta chains share one sample of origin, sequenced in a study of monozygotic twins with inflammatory bowel disease. From the 5' RACE reads, TCRdb lists one entry per CDR3 protein and no DNA. The record lists 350,000 to 500,000 distinct CDR3 sequences, of which the ten most abundant hold 2% to 3%. The sequenced material came from blood. The origin of the receptors is a human donor with ulcerative colitis or Crohn's disease, or a healthy co-twin of an affected twin (not recorded which).

This rearrangement joins TRBV20-1 to TRBJ1-1. Germline V CDR1 and CDR2: DFQATT, SNEGSKA (reference sequence). The CDR3 covers 12 residues. CDR3: CSASLWNTEAFF.

The chain carries TRBV20-1 and TRBJ2-3; the TRBD2 assignment by TCRdb is unverifiable without DNA. The CDR3 is 16 amino acids. From germline, CDR1 is DFQATT and CDR2 SNEGSKA (reference sequence). Here the CDR3 reads CSAPPTSGRHLDTQYF.

The chain couples TRBV6-1 to TRBJ2-5; TCRdb's assignment of TRBD1 cannot be checked, as there is no DNA. Germline values: CDR1 MNHNS, CDR2 SASEGT. The CDR3 runs 14 residues. The CDR3 reads CASSEGGGGETQYF.

The rearrangement joins TRBV20-1 to TRBJ1-1; TCRdb reports TRBD1, a call that lacks DNA to check it against. The CDR3 length is 14 residues. Per germline, CDR1 DFQATT and CDR2 SNEGSKA (reference sequence). CDR3 in amino acids: CSARDGGLNTEAFF.

The rearrangement links TRBV20-1 to TRBJ2-3; the TCRdb D gene call, TRBD2, has no DNA to confirm it. Germline CDR1 and CDR2: DFQATT and SNEGSKA (reference sequence). The length of the CDR3 is 17 residues. This CDR3 reads CSARGEGPTQHTDTQYF.

This chain uses TRBV20-1 with TRBJ1-4; TCRdb designates TRBD1, a call that cannot be tested without DNA. The CDR3 runs 15 residues. Germline lookup yields CDR1 DFQATT and CDR2 SNEGSKA (reference sequence). This CDR3 is CSARSTGGKNEKLFF.

This chain links TRBV27 with TRBJ2-1; TCRdb calls TRBD1, which cannot be checked without DNA. Germline CDR1 and CDR2: MNHEY and SMNVEV (reference sequence). The length of the CDR3 is 14 residues. CDR3 region: CASSRKVAYNEQFF.

The V gene is TRBV12-3 or TRBV12-4, the J gene TRBJ1-3; no DNA is available, so the TRBD1 call from TCRdb remains unchecked. This CDR3 has 15 amino acids. CDR3 protein: CASSLEGGNGNTIYF.

This sequence joins TRBV7-8 and TRBJ2-2; TCRdb calls TRBD2, which cannot be checked without DNA. There are 16 residues in the CDR3. CDR1 and CDR2 from the germline V gene are SGHVS and FQNEAQ. CDR3 region: CASTIRGLPNTGELFF.

This chain uses TRBV12-3 or TRBV12-4 with TRBJ2-1; TCRdb proposes TRBD2, but this gene call is untestable without DNA. The CDR3 consists of 16 residues. The CDR3: CASSARLAGGQGEQFF.